This is a list of T cell receptor beta chains from one sample in a study of metastatic and nonmetastatic thyroid tumors. TCRdb re-called clones from the PCR reads using MiXCR. The table has more than 65,000 clones, 12% to 15% seen once; the top ten hold approximately 6.1%. Specimen: blood. These receptors were collected from a male donor with papillary thyroid cancer or a benign thyroid nodule (not recorded which). Some clones in this sample may be carry-over from other donors' samples. CDR3s include the opening cysteine and the closing phenylalanine or tryptophan. A D gene is named only where the DNA matches it firmly. Not all rows give a size; the values are once, few, many and, for expanded clones, a class.

>TRBJ2-5|many|TRBV30|-
CAWSVPIRETQYF
TGTGCCTGGAGTGTACCTATCAGAGAGACCCAGTACTTC
>TRBJ2-7|many|TRBV6-1|-
CASSGYGAGTSYEQYF
TGTGCCAGCAGTGGGTACGGGGCGGGAACCTCCTACGAGCAGTACTTC
>TRBJ2-3|-|TRBV11-2|TRBD2
CASSLGSGPRDTQYF
TGTGCCAGCAGCTTGGGTAGCGGGCCGAGGGATACGCAGTATTTT
>TRBJ1-2|few|TRBV28|-
CASSLLSPGGYTF
TGTGCCAGCAGTCTACTCTCCCCAGGTGGCTACACCTTC
>TRBJ2-1|few|TRBV6-1|TRBD2
CASTVPGLVTYNEQFF
TGTGCCAGCACCGTACCGGGACTAGTCACCTACAACGAGCAGTTCTTC
>TRBJ2-7|many|TRBV7-9|TRBD2
CASSSEGLANYEQYF
TGTGCCAGCAGCTCCGAAGGACTAGCTAACTACGAGCAGTACTTC
>TRBJ2-1|-|TRBV5-1|TRBD2
CASSRGTSGNNEQFF
TGCGCCAGCAGCCGGGGGACTAGCGGAAACAATGAGCAGTTCTTC
>TRBJ2-3|few|TRBV7-6|TRBD2
CASSLLWTSGRDTQYF
TGTGCCAGCAGCTTACTTTGGACTAGCGGGAGAGATACGCAGTATTTT
>TRBJ2-1|few|TRBV19|-
CASILGQWYNEQFF
TGTGCCAGTATTCTTGGACAGTGGTACAATGAGCAGTTCTTC
>TRBJ2-2|many|TRBV5-6|-
CASSLGRLTGELFF
TGTGCCAGCAGCTTGGGCAGGCTCACCGGGGAGCTGTTTTTT
>TRBJ1-1|-|TRBV20-1|-
CSARDGENTEAFF
TGCAGTGCTAGAGATGGGGAAAACACTGAAGCTTTCTTT
>TRBJ2-1|many|TRBV6-2/TRBV6-3|-
CASSFLLANNEQFF
TGTGCCAGCAGTTTCCTCCTGGCAAACAATGAGCAGTTCTTC
>TRBJ1-2|many|TRBV5-1|TRBD1
CASSLGTGEGYTF
TGCGCCAGCAGCTTGGGGACAGGGGAGGGCTACACCTTC
>TRBJ2-7|-|TRBV20-1|-
CSASSPRTVVYNEQYF
TGCAGTGCTAGCAGCCCCCGGACAGTGGTCTACAACGAGCAGTACTTC
>TRBJ2-7|-|TRBV30|-
CAWSVHVEQYF
TGTGCCTGGAGTGTCCATGTCGAGCAGTACTTC
>TRBJ2-3|many|TRBV28|-
CASRPGQGILAGGDTQYF
TGTGCCAGCAGACCGGGACAGGGGATTCTAGCGGGAGGAGATACGCAGTATTTT
>TRBJ2-2|many|TRBV7-6|-
CASSLGGGNTGELFF
TGTGCCAGCAGCTTAGGAGGGGGGAACACCGGGGAGCTGTTTTTT
>TRBJ1-1|many|TRBV20-1|-
CSFLRDRNTEAFF
TGCAGTTTCCTCAGGGACCGGAACACTGAAGCTTTCTTT
>TRBJ2-7|many|TRBV7-9|-
CASSLGMGRVWEQYF
TGTGCCAGCAGCTTAGGGATGGGCAGGGTCTGGGAGCAGTACTTC
>TRBJ2-6|many|TRBV7-8|-
CASSLDQGAGANVLTF
TGTGCCAGCAGCTTAGACCAGGGAGCCGGGGCCAACGTCCTGACTTTC
>TRBJ2-3|-|TRBV6-2/TRBV6-3|-
CASSYSNSADTQYF
TGTGCCAGCAGTTACTCGAACTCGGCAGATACGCAGTATTTT
>TRBJ2-1|few|TRBV11-1|-
CASSLAMDNEQFF
TGTGCCAGCAGCTTAGCGATGGACAATGAGCAGTTCTTC
>TRBJ2-7|many|TRBV9|TRBD1
CASSVAYRGREQYF
TGTGCCAGCAGCGTAGCTTACAGGGGGCGCGAGCAGTACTTC
>TRBJ1-2|-|TRBV27|TRBD1
CASSSRQGSYGYTF
TGTGCCAGCAGTTCCCGACAGGGAAGCTATGGCTACACCTTC
>TRBJ2-7|many|TRBV20-1|TRBD2
CSAQGLAGAGEQYF
TGCAGTGCCCAGGGACTAGCGGGAGCTGGCGAGCAGTACTTC
>TRBJ2-7|-|TRBV10-2|-
CASSWDTSYEQYF
TGCGCCAGCAGTTGGGACACCTCCTACGAGCAGTACTTC
>TRBJ1-2|-|TRBV28|TRBD1
CASSAWTGSGHTF
TGTGCCAGCAGTGCGTGGACAGGGTCCGGCCACACCTTC
>TRBJ2-7|-|TRBV6-2/TRBV6-3|TRBD1
CASKQGNYEQYF
TGTGCCAGCAAACAGGGGAACTACGAGCAGTACTTC
>TRBJ1-4|-|TRBV10-2|-
CASRQGINEKLFF
TGCGCCAGCAGACAGGGCATTAATGAAAAACTGTTTTTT
>TRBJ2-2|many|TRBV6-2/TRBV6-3|-
CASRLLDYMNTGELFF
TGTGCCAGCAGACTTCTTGACTACATGAACACCGGGGAGCTGTTTTTT
>TRBJ1-2|many|TRBV20-1|-
CSASRGGYTF
TGCAGTGCTAGCAGGGGAGGCTACACCTTC
>TRBJ2-7|-|TRBV6-2/TRBV6-3|TRBD1
CASSTSHTGGRGVFYEQYF
TGTGCCAGCAGTACCTCTCACACAGGGGGCAGGGGGGTATTTTACGAGCAGTACTTC
>TRBJ2-1|few|TRBV28|-
CASRPPGRNDQFF
TGTGCCAGCAGACCACCCGGTAGAAATGATCAGTTCTTC
>TRBJ2-5|many|TRBV7-9|TRBD2
CASSPPAGGRETQYF
TGTGCCAGCAGCCCCCCAGCGGGAGGGAGGGAGACCCAGTACTTC
>TRBJ1-2|-|TRBV6-2/TRBV6-3|-
CATAVTAIGYTF
TGTGCCACAGCCGTGACGGCCATCGGCTACACCTTC
>TRBJ1-1|-|TRBV28|-
CARIPRYTGGTEAFF
TGTGCCAGGATACCCCGATACACTGGAGGAACTGAAGCTTTCTTT
>TRBJ1-1|-|TRBV30|-
CAWSVRGTEAFF
TGTGCCTGGAGTGTACGGGGCACTGAAGCTTTCTTT
>TRBJ1-5|many|TRBV6-1|TRBD1
CASRRTGDSNQPQHF
TGTGCCAGCAGGAGGACAGGGGATAGCAATCAGCCCCAGCATTTT
>TRBJ2-5|few|TRBV5-4|TRBD2
CASSTYTSGEETQYF
TGTGCCAGCAGCACTTACACTAGCGGCGAAGAGACCCAGTACTTC
>TRBJ2-3|many|TRBV5-1|-
CASSSDPSVYTDTQYF
TGCGCCAGCAGCTCCGACCCTAGCGTTTACACAGATACGCAGTATTTT
>TRBJ2-3|many|TRBV11-2|TRBD2
CASSLLPSGNTDTQYF
TGTGCCAGCAGCTTATTACCTAGCGGGAACACAGATACGCAGTATTTT
>TRBJ2-5|many|TRBV19|TRBD2
CASSITAGEKETQYF
TGTGCCAGTAGTATTACTGCGGGAGAGAAAGAGACCCAGTACTTC
>TRBJ2-1|-|TRBV20-1|TRBD1
CSAEEDRGAANEQFF
TGCAGTGCTGAAGAAGACAGGGGAGCGGCCAATGAGCAGTTCTTC
>TRBJ2-1|many|TRBV2|TRBD2
CASWGGSNDEQFF
TGTGCCAGCTGGGGCGGGAGTAACGATGAGCAGTTCTTC
>TRBJ2-7|once|TRBV20-1|TRBD2
CSAFSGHYYEQYF
TGCAGTGCCTTTAGCGGGCATTACTACGAGCAGTACTTC
>TRBJ2-7|-|TRBV7-9|-
CASSQRAGYEQYF
TGTGCCAGCAGCCAACGGGCGGGATACGAGCAGTACTTC
>TRBJ1-4|many|TRBV12-3/TRBV12-4|-
CASSLNEKLFF
TGTGCCAGCAGCCTCAATGAAAAACTGTTTTTT
>TRBJ2-1|many|TRBV27|TRBD1
CASSFYRGNEQFF
TGTGCCAGCAGTTTTTACAGGGGTAATGAGCAGTTCTTC
>TRBJ2-2|many|TRBV10-1|TRBD2
CASSLIAGASGELFF
TGCGCCAGCAGTTTAATAGCGGGAGCTTCCGGGGAGCTGTTTTTT
>TRBJ1-2|few|TRBV27|-
CASRRSERGNYGYTF
TGTGCCAGCAGAAGGTCCGAGAGGGGAAACTATGGCTACACCTTC
>TRBJ2-7|many|TRBV7-9|-
CASSLVVGRWEEQYF
TGTGCCAGCAGCTTAGTAGTGGGTCGGTGGGAGGAGCAGTACTTC
>TRBJ1-5|-|TRBV11-2|-
CASRPPGRDGNQPQHF
TGTGCCAGCAGGCCCCCCGGCAGGGATGGCAATCAGCCCCAGCATTTT
>TRBJ2-7|-|TRBV13|-
CASSLWRGAGYEQYF
TGTGCCAGCAGCTTATGGAGGGGCGCGGGATACGAGCAGTACTTC
>TRBJ2-1|many|TRBV20-1|-
CSARRRPSSYNEQFF
TGCAGTGCTAGGAGGCGCCCGAGCTCCTACAATGAGCAGTTCTTC
>TRBJ1-4|many|TRBV5-1|-
CASRREARTNEKLFF
TGCGCCAGCAGGAGGGAGGCCCGAACTAATGAAAAACTGTTTTTT